This T cell receptor (beta chain) appears in the sequencing data of a study of blood T cells in healthy people across ages. With a J-beta primer mix and a sample-barcoded 5' primer, a second PCR ran about 7 to 12 cycles. Researchers report that each sample yielded at least 3 million CDR3-containing paired-end reads. MiXCR, run by TCRdb on the 5' RACE reads, gives a single entry per CDR3 protein. The data show 950,000 to 1,200,000 distinct CDR3 sequences, 35% to 40% seen once. This clonotype was observed a handful of times. V gave up 0 bases and J gave up 5 bases, with 10 bases separating them. Germline-derived CDR1 and CDR2 are LGHNA and YSLEER. The CDR3 runs to 15 residues.

The sequence derives from a man aged 18 to 29 in good health. The chain has TRBV4-3 and TRBJ1-4; D is unresolved. The specimen sequenced was blood. The CDR3 protein is CASSQDTGHNEKLFF. In DNA, the CDR3 is TGCGCCAGCAGCCAAGATACCGGGCACAATGAAAAACTGTTTTTT.